This paragraph covers one TCR beta chain sequence. TCR cDNA molecules were tagged individually, and each one carried a unique molecular identifier. Via MiXCR, TCRdb re-called the 5' RACE reads, giving one row per CDR3 protein. The sample has about 78,000 distinct CDR3 sequences; about 7.8% are singletons. The sample comes from a study of spatial heterogeneity in lung cancer. Study information: Beta-chain sequences consistently outnumbered alpha-chain sequences in detection.

Time point in this sample: sample taken at primary tumor resection. The approximately 78 donors had untreated early-stage non-small cell lung cancer. The input material, whole RNA from tumor, nontumor lung or frozen PBMC, was sequenced unsorted. CDR1 is LNHDA and CDR2 is SQIVND in the germline V gene (reference sequence). After removal of 3 bases from V and 5 bases from J, the junction contained 5 bases not matched to a gene. This CDR3 is 17 amino acids long. Here the sequenced sample was PBMCs, taken at surgery. The chain uses TRBV19 and TRBJ2-2; 14 bases are shared with TRBD2. The source is a male donor with early-stage non-small cell lung cancer. The CDR3 sequence: CASSMGLAGVRTGELFF. The CDR3 DNA reads as TGTGCCAGTAGTATGGGACTAGCGGGAGTAAGGACCGGGGAGCTGTTTTTT.